The rows below give T cell receptor beta chains drawn from one sample of a study of neurological immune-mediated disorders. TCRdb independently ran MiXCR on the 5' RACE reads; one entry per CDR3 protein. The table lists approximately 70,000 distinct CDR3 sequences, roughly 10% of them singletons. The sample was PBMCs. These receptors originate from a man in his thirties or forties in good health. Each CDR3 is given with its conserved first and last residue. The D gene is left open where the match is weak. The size of a clone is reported for some rows only, either as once, few or many, or as a class for expanded clones.

TRBJ1-5	TRBD1	many	TRBV29-1	TGCAGCGTTGTGGGGGGGACAGGGGGCGCCGGCCAGCCCCAGCATTTT	CSVVGGTGGAGQPQHF
TRBJ2-7	-	-	TRBV27	TGTGCCAGCAGTCCGAATTCCGGTGACGAGCAGTACTTC	CASSPNSGDEQYF
TRBJ2-2	-	many	TRBV2	TGTGCCAGCAGTGTAGACGGAGAAAACACCGGGGAGCTGTTTTTT	CASSVDGENTGELFF
TRBJ2-7	TRBD2	many	TRBV12-3/TRBV12-4	TGTGCCAGCAGTTTCAGTATGCGGGAGGGTCAAGAGCAGTACTTC	CASSFSMREGQEQYF
TRBJ2-2	-	many	TRBV5-1	TGCGCCAGCAGCTCGACAGACACGAACACCGGGGAGCTGTTTTTT	CASSSTDTNTGELFF
TRBJ2-1	-	many	TRBV5-1	TGCGCCAGCAGCTTTTCAGGCCTAGCGAGCAATGAGCAGTTCTTC	CASSFSGLASNEQFF
TRBJ2-7	-	many	TRBV5-1	TGCGCCAGCAGCTTCAGGTTTAGCTCCTACGAGCAGTACTTC	CASSFRFSSYEQYF
TRBJ2-7	TRBD1	many	TRBV28	TGTGCCAGCACCCGACCCCCCCCCGGGACAGACGCCTACGAGCAGTACTTC	CASTRPPPGTDAYEQYF
TRBJ2-2	-	many	TRBV24-1	TGTGCCACCAGTGAAAGCAGGACCGCGAACACCGGGGAGCTGTTTTTT	CATSESRTANTGELFF
TRBJ2-2	-	many	TRBV9	TGTGCCAGCAGCGTAGGAACCTCATCCGGGGAGCTGTTTTTT	CASSVGTSSGELFF
TRBJ2-4	-	many	TRBV10-2	TGCGCCAGCAGTGATGCCAAAAACATTCAGTACTTC	CASSDAKNIQYF
TRBJ2-7	-	many	TRBV18	TGTGCCAGCTCACCACCGACCAAGGGGTTGTCCTACGAGCAGTACTTC	CASSPPTKGLSYEQYF
TRBJ2-3	-	-	TRBV28	TGTGCCAGCAGTTTCGACAGAACAGATACGCAGTATTTT	CASSFDRTDTQYF
TRBJ2-2	-	-	TRBV3-1	TGTGCCAGCCAGGGGCCCGGGGAGCTGTTTTTT	CASQGPGELFF
TRBJ2-2	-	many	TRBV3-1	TGTGCCAGCAGCCAAGGGCAATTTCAGGGCGAAGAGCTGTTTTTT	CASSQGQFQGEELFF
TRBJ2-7	TRBD2	many	TRBV10-2	TGCGCCAGCAGGCTGGAGCGGGAGCCCTACGAGCAGTACTTC	CASRLEREPYEQYF
TRBJ1-5	-	many	TRBV12-3/TRBV12-4	TGTGCCAGCAGCGACAATCAGCCCCAGCATTTT	CASSDNQPQHF
TRBJ2-3	TRBD2	many	TRBV10-3	TGTGCCATCAGTGAGAGAGTGAGCGGGAGGGATACGCAGTATTTT	CAISERVSGRDTQYF
TRBJ2-1	TRBD2	many	TRBV19	TGTGCCAGTAGTATAGACGGGAGGACCTACAATGAGCAGTTCTTC	CASSIDGRTYNEQFF
TRBJ2-7	-	few	TRBV6-1	TGTGCCAGCAAGGGCACGGCCTACGAGCAGTACTTC	CASKGTAYEQYF
TRBJ1-1	-	-	TRBV6-4	TGTGCCAGCAGTGTACAGACGAACACTGAAGCTTTCTTT	CASSVQTNTEAFF
TRBJ1-2	TRBD1	many	TRBV12-3/TRBV12-4	TGTGCCAGCCTATTGACAGGGTTGGGTGGCTACACCTTC	CASLLTGLGGYTF
TRBJ1-5	TRBD1	-	TRBV27	TGTGCCAGCAGTTTATCCGGGACAGGGGCCTTCGGGGGCAATCAGCCCCAGCATTTT	CASSLSGTGAFGGNQPQHF
TRBJ2-1	TRBD2	many	TRBV7-9	TGTGCCAGCAGAAGCCGACTAGCGGGAGGGAAATACAATGAGCAGTTCTTC	CASRSRLAGGKYNEQFF
TRBJ1-2	-	many	TRBV2	TGTGCCAGCAGTGAAGCAGGAGGGGACATTAATGGCTACACCTTC	CASSEAGGDINGYTF
TRBJ2-5	-	many	TRBV29-1	TGCAGCGTTGAGGGTGAGACCCAGTACTTC	CSVEGETQYF
TRBJ2-3	-	many	TRBV3-1	TGTGCCAGCGGGGGGCCTGACCGGAGAGATACGCAGTATTTT	CASGGPDRRDTQYF
TRBJ2-2	TRBD2	many	TRBV20-1	TGCAGTGCTAGAGGGAGACTAGCGGGAGAGACCGGGGAGCTGTTTTTT	CSARGRLAGETGELFF
TRBJ2-3	-	many	TRBV11-2	TGTGCCAGCAGCTTACTAACTAGATCAGATACGCAGTATTTT	CASSLLTRSDTQYF
TRBJ2-6	TRBD1	many	TRBV5-6	TGTGCCAGCAGCTTCCGGGACAGGGGCTCAGTAGGGGCCAACGTCCTGACTTTC	CASSFRDRGSVGANVLTF
TRBJ2-6	-	many	TRBV27	TGTGCCAGCAGCCCCCGCAGCGCCGGGGCCAACGTCCTGACTTTC	CASSPRSAGANVLTF
TRBJ2-1	-	-	TRBV15	TGTGCCACCAAGGGGTCGGGAGATGAGCAGTTCTTC	CATKGSGDEQFF
TRBJ2-3	TRBD2	once	TRBV20-1	TGCAGTGCTAGAGATTGGGGACTACCAGATACGCGGTATTTT	CSARDWGLPDTRYF
TRBJ2-4	-	few	TRBV10-3	TGTGCCATCAGTGATGAGTCCCTAGCCAAAAACATTCAGTACTTC	CAISDESLAKNIQYF
TRBJ2-1	-	-	TRBV12-3/TRBV12-4	TGTGTCAGCAGCCTCCAGACAGTCAATGAGCAGTTCTTC	CVSSLQTVNEQFF
TRBJ2-1	-	many	TRBV11-2	TGTGCCAGCAGCCCCGCTTCAGTGGAGATGAATGAGCAGTTCTTC	CASSPASVEMNEQFF
TRBJ2-5	TRBD1	-	TRBV5-1	TGCGACAGCAGCAGAGGGGGACAGATACAAGAGACCCAGTACTTT	CDSSRGGQIQETQYF